The 27 T cell receptor beta chains below were found in one sample sequenced in a study of Ad26.COV2.S vaccination and SARS-CoV-2 variants. Documented treatment: around 19 received Ad26.COV2.S at low or high dose, single or two shots; 5 received placebo; per-sample allocation not given. The samples were gathered on day 63 after the first injection of vaccine or placebo. Sequencing was performed with immunoSEQ multiplex PCR; in TCRdb, only in-frame clones are kept and a portion is missing. The sample includes a few hundred thousand clones, roughly 90% of them seen just once. Sample: peripheral blood, taken in a trial of Ad26.COV2.S vaccine versus placebo. These receptors came from a person between 18 and 60 years old who received the Ad26.COV2.S COVID-19 vaccine or a placebo.

This chain links TRBV14 with TRBJ2-1, with TRBD2 matching 8 bases. This CDR3 has 17 amino acids. From germline, CDR1 is SGHDN and CDR2 FVKESK. Trimming at V came to 0 bases and at J to 4 bases, leaving 8 bases not matched to a gene. The CDR3 spells CASSQDSVGGEYNEQFF. The CDR3 bases are TGTGCCAGCAGCCAAGACAGTGTCGGGGGGGAATACAATGAGCAGTTCTTC. Filled out from reference TRBV14 and TRBJ2-1, the complete variable domain reads EAGVTQFPSHSVIEKGQTVTLRCDPISGHDNLYWYRRVMGKEIKFLLHFVKESKQDESGMPNNRFLAERTGGTYSTLKVQPAELEDSGVYFCASSQDSVGGEYNEQFFGPGTRLTVL.

The chain recombines TRBV15 with TRBJ2-1; D remains ambiguous. V lost 4 bases and J 6 bases, leaving 13 bases between the germline ends. The length of the CDR3 is 14 residues. The germline CDR1 and CDR2 sequences are LNHNV and YYDKDF (reference sequence). The CDR3 is CATSTGMLPNEQFF. The DNA of the CDR3 is TGTGCCACCAGCACAGGTATGCTCCCCAATGAGCAGTTCTTC.

This chain links TRBV15 with TRBJ1-6, with D perhaps TRBD1 (6 bases). Trimming cost V 0 bases and J 9 bases, with 15 bases left between them. Germline V gene sequence: CDR1 LNHNV, CDR2 YYDKDF (reference sequence). The CDR3 runs 16 residues. CDR3 loop: CATSRDLGASSSPLHF. CDR3 nucleotide sequence: TGTGCCACCAGCAGAGATCTGGGGGCGTCTAGTTCACCCCTCCACTTT.

The sample holds one count of this clone. The chain uses TRBV2 and TRBJ2-1; D is perhaps TRBD1 or TRBD2 (5 bases each). Trimming took off 8 bases at V and 7 bases at J, with 18 bases between the two ends. The germline CDR1 and CDR2 sequences are SNHLY and FYNNEI. The CDR3 spans 14 residues. CDR3 residues: CASPGTQKGNEQFF. The CDR3, as DNA: TGTGCCAGCCCCGGGACCCAAAAGGGGAATGAGCAGTTCTTC.

This clone has more than one count but fewer than ten. The rearrangement joins TRBV27 to TRBJ1-4; TRBD1 is a possible D gene (6 bases). The V end was cut by 5 bases, the J end by 4 bases, with 14 bases between. In germline, CDR1 is MNHEY, CDR2 SMNVEV (reference sequence). The CDR3 sequence is 15 residues long. The CDR3 reads CASSKQGGGNEKLFF. The CDR3 nucleotides are TGTGCCAGCAGTAAACAGGGTGGGGGTAATGAAAAACTGTTTTTT.

The J gene is TRBJ2-6, the V gene TRBV7-6; D remains unclear. Germline V CDR1 and CDR2: SGHVS, FNYEAQ. There are 15 residues in the CDR3. Between the trimmed V and J ends, which lost 5 bases and 3 bases, there was a span of 11 bases. DNA for the CDR3: TGTGCCAGCAGCCCCGGCCGGAATGGGGCCAACGTCCTGACTTTC. Translating gives CASSPGRNGANVLTF.

The genes are TRBV7-3 and TRBJ2-6; 8 nucleotides match TRBD1. The CDR3 runs to 15 residues. V was clipped by 2 bases and J by 4 bases; unmatched bases: 1. Germline V gene sequence: CDR1 SGHTA, CDR2 FQGTGA. DNA for the CDR3: TGTGCCAGCAGCTTACAGGGGGCCGGGGCCAACGTCCTGACTTTC. Translating gives CASSLQGAGANVLTF.

The gene calls are TRBV27 and TRBJ2-3; 7 bases are shared with TRBD2. The trim removed 0 bases at V and 6 bases at J, leaving 9 bases unmatched. Germline V CDR1 and CDR2: MNHEY, SMNVEV (reference sequence). This CDR3 is 16 amino acids long. CDR3 residues: CASSLSRDYRMDTQYF. The CDR3 DNA sequence: TGTGCCAGCAGTTTATCCCGGGACTATCGAATGGATACGCAGTATTTT.

This clone was seen a single time. The rearrangement joins TRBV19 to TRBJ2-3; 8 bases are a match to TRBD2. CDR1 LNHDA and CDR2 SQIVND come from the germline V gene (reference sequence). J lost 0 bases, V lost 1 base, and 3 bases had no gene match. CDR3 size: 16 residues. CDR3 sequence: CASSIAGGTSTDTQYF. CDR3 in DNA: TGTGCCAGTAGTATAGCGGGGGGGACTAGCACAGATACGCAGTATTTT. The whole variable domain, remainder taken from reference TRBV19 and TRBJ2-3, is DGGITQSPKYLFRKEGQNVTLSCEQNLNHDAMYWYRQDPGQGLRLIYYSQIVNDFQKGDIAEGYSVSREKKESFPLTVTSAQKNPTAFYLCASSIAGGTSTDTQYFGPGTRLTVL.

Worth noting for this clone: The sample has other DNA sequences that encode this CDR3 too. The V call is TRBV27, the J call TRBJ2-2, with D unresolved. CDR1 and CDR2 (germline): MNHEY, SMNVEV (reference sequence). The CDR3 is 12 amino acids. V was clipped by 5 bases and J by 1 base, with 2 bases between them. The CDR3 loop is CASSRNTGELFF. CDR3 nucleotides: TGTGCCAGCAGTAGGAACACCGGGGAGCTGTTTTTT.

The chain uses TRBV24-1 and TRBJ2-2, with 8 bases identical to TRBD1. Germline assignment: CDR1 KGHDR and CDR2 SFDVKD. Unmatched junction bases numbered 3, after V lost 4 bases and J lost 3 bases. The CDR3 sequence is 15 residues long. CDR3 amino acids: CATSESDRDTGELFF. DNA of the CDR3: TGTGCCACCAGTGAATCGGACAGGGACACCGGGGAGCTGTTTTTT.

This chain joins TRBV9 and TRBJ1-5; no firm D call. The germline V gene has CDR1 SGDLS and CDR2 YYNGEE. Trimming took 0 bases from V and 4 from J, leaving 8 bases between them. The CDR3 extends over 14 amino acids. The CDR3 nucleotides read TGTGCCAGCAGCGTAGGTCCTCAAAATCAGCCCCAGCATTTT. It yields the protein CASSVGPQNQPQHF.

J is TRBJ1-1 and V is TRBV9, with TRBD1 matching 7 bases. The V segment lost 0 bases and the J segment 1 base; nucleotides outside the gene matches: 3. The CDR3 length is 15 residues. Germline loops: CDR1 SGDLS, CDR2 YYNGEE. The CDR3 loop is CASSVDRGPNTEAFF. DNA for the CDR3: TGTGCCAGCAGCGTAGATAGGGGGCCGAACACTGAAGCTTTCTTT.

The V and J genes are TRBV7-3 and TRBJ2-5, with TRBD1 matching 7 bases. This CDR3 is 14 amino acids long. The J segment lost 2 bases and the V segment lost 2 bases, leaving 2 bases of the junction unmatched. The germline V gene has CDR1 SGHTA and CDR2 FQGTGA. The CDR3 DNA reads TGTGCCAGCAGCTTAGGGGGACAGCAAGAGACCCAGTACTTC. Residues: CASSLGGQQETQYF.

The chain combines TRBV2 with TRBJ1-1, with D unclear. Per the germline V gene, CDR1 is SNHLY and CDR2 is FYNNEI. Trimming shortened V by 7 bases and J by 4 bases, and 7 bases separated the two germline ends. This CDR3 has 11 residues. The CDR3: CASKTLTEAFF. CDR3 sequence (DNA): TGTGCCAGCAAAACACTCACTGAAGCTTTCTTT.

This chain links TRBV5-1 with TRBJ2-5, with 7 bases identical to TRBD2. This CDR3 region has 16 residues. V dropped 2 bases and J dropped 1; count of bases not matched to a gene: 8. From germline, CDR1 is SGHRS and CDR2 YFSETQ. CDR3 in amino acids: CASSFSAGVVQETQYF. CDR3 nucleotide sequence: TGCGCCAGCAGCTTCAGTGCGGGGGTCGTCCAAGAGACCCAGTACTTC.

The table lists this clone with a count of one. The CDR3 spells CASSRPLDTQYF. The CDR3 DNA sequence: TGTGCCAGCAGCAGGCCTCTAGATACGCAGTATTTT. V is TRBV5-4 and J is TRBJ2-3; D is unclear. V was clipped by 4 bases and J by 5 bases, with 8 bases between them. Germline V gene sequence: CDR1 SGHNT, CDR2 YYREEE (reference sequence). This CDR3 is 12 amino acids long. Drawing the rest from reference TRBV5-4 and TRBJ2-3, the complete variable domain is ETGVTQSPTHLIKTRGQQVTLRCSSQSGHNTVSWYQQALGQGPQFIFQYYREEENGRGNFPPRFSGLQFPNYSSELNVNALELDDSALYLCASSRPLDTQYFGPGTRLTVL.

The rearrangement joins TRBV9 to TRBJ2-5; TRBD2 is a possible D gene (5 bases). CDR3 length: 16 amino acids. Germline V lookup: CDR1 SGDLS, CDR2 YYNGEE. Trimming pared 4 bases from V and 7 bases from J, leaving 23 bases between. The CDR3 region is CASSMVRDGLPGTQYF. As DNA, the CDR3 is TGTGCCAGCAGCATGGTGAGGGATGGACTTCCGGGGACCCAGTACTTC.

This chain joins TRBV10-3 and TRBJ2-5; 8 bases are shared with TRBD1. With 4 bases clipped from V and 5 bases from J, the junction kept 3 bases outside the gene matches. The length of the CDR3 is 13 residues. Germline lookup yields CDR1 ENHRY and CDR2 SYGVKD. The CDR3 spells CAISGQGPETQYF. As DNA, the CDR3 is TGTGCCATCAGTGGACAGGGGCCGGAGACCCAGTACTTC.

The J gene is TRBJ1-1, the V gene TRBV5-1; no clear D. Per the germline V gene, CDR1 is SGHRS and CDR2 is YFSETQ. The CDR3 is 15 residues long. Trimming removed 0 bases at V and 0 bases at J, with 9 bases between. For the CDR3, the DNA is TGCGCCAGCAGCTTGGGGCGGGTTTTGAACACTGAAGCTTTCTTT. This encodes CASSLGRVLNTEAFF.

This sequence joins TRBV5-6 and TRBJ1-5; D unclear. The CDR3 runs to 14 residues. Trimming took off 0 bases at V and 3 bases at J, with 7 bases between the two ends. CDR1 and CDR2 (germline): SGHDT, YYEEEE. This CDR3 is CASSLDGYNQPQHF. The CDR3 DNA follows: TGTGCCAGCAGCTTGGACGGCTACAATCAGCCCCAGCATTTT. Variable domain in full (rest from reference TRBV5-6 and TRBJ1-5): DAGVTQSPTHLIKTRGQQVTLRCSPKSGHDTVSWYQQALGQGPQFIFQYYEEEERQRGNFPDRFSGHQFPNYSSELNVNALLLGDSALYLCASSLDGYNQPQHFGDGTRLSIL.

V gene TRBV27 combines with J gene TRBJ2-7; maybe TRBD2 (5 bases). From germline, CDR1 is MNHEY and CDR2 SMNVEV (reference sequence). Trimming cost V 7 bases and J 7 bases, with 20 bases left between them. The CDR3 has 14 residues. The CDR3 DNA follows: TGTGCCAGCAAGAGGAGTCGATCCCCGGGGGAGCAGTACTTC. Translated, it gives CASKRSRSPGEQYF.

This chain links TRBV6-2 or TRBV6-3 with TRBJ1-2, with D possibly matching TRBD1 (5 bases). The length of the CDR3 is 16 residues. CDR1 and CDR2 from the germline V gene are MNHEY and SVGEGT. Trimming stripped 6 bases from V and 4 bases from J, with 21 bases between. The DNA of the CDR3 is TGTGCCAGCAGCCCCCCGGAGTCGGACATCCTCTATGGCTACACCTTC. Its translation is CASSPPESDILYGYTF.

The rearrangement joins TRBV6-5 to TRBJ2-1; no clear D. CDR3 length equals 13 residues. Per the germline V gene, CDR1 is MNHEY and CDR2 is SVGAGI. V was trimmed by 6 bases and J by 8 bases, leaving 14 bases between them. CDR3 sequence reads: CASSPQEWHEQFF. The CDR3 DNA is TGTGCCAGCAGCCCGCAGGAGTGGCATGAGCAGTTCTTC.

The sample holds one count of this clone. The chain recombines TRBV30 with TRBJ1-1; no reliable D call. Per germline, CDR1 GTSNPN and CDR2 SVGIG (reference sequence). CDR3 length: 13 amino acids. V lost 4 bases to trimming and J lost 1 base, with 10 bases between them. The CDR3 is CAWTPEANTEAFF. DNA of the CDR3: TGTGCCTGGACCCCGGAAGCGAACACTGAAGCTTTCTTT.

This sequence joins TRBV6-5 and TRBJ2-5, with 10 bases identical to TRBD2. CDR3 length: 15 amino acids. Per germline, CDR1 MNHEY and CDR2 SVGAGI. Trimming removed 7 bases from V and 7 bases from J; junction bases left unmatched: 12. The CDR3 here is CASIPLAGAEGTQYF. The CDR3 DNA is TGTGCCAGCATCCCGCTAGCGGGGGCGGAAGGGACCCAGTACTTC.

The chain recombines TRBV28 with TRBJ2-1; 9 nucleotides match TRBD1. The CDR3 totals 14 residues. Trimming cost V 3 bases and J 8 bases; bases outside gene matches: 5. CDR1 is MDHEN, CDR2 SYDVKM, per germline. The CDR3 DNA reads TGTGCCAGCAGTTTGACAGGGGGTGGCGATGAGCAGTTCTTC. Translation: CASSLTGGGDEQFF.